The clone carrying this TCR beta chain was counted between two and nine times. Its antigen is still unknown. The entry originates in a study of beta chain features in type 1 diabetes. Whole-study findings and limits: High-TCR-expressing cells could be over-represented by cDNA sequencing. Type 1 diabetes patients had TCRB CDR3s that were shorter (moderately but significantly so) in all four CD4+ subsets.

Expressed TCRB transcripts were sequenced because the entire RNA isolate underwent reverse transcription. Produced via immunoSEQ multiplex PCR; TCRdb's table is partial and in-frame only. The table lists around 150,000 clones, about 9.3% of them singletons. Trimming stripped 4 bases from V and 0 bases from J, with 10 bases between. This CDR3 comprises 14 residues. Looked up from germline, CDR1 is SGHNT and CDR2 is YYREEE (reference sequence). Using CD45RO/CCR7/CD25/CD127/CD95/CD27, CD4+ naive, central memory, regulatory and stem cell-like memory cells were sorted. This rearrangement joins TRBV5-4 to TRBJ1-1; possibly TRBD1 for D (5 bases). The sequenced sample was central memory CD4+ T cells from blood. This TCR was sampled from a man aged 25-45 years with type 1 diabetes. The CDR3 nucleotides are TGTGCCAGCAGCCAGACAGTTATGAACACTGAAGCTTTCTTT. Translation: CASSQTVMNTEAFF.